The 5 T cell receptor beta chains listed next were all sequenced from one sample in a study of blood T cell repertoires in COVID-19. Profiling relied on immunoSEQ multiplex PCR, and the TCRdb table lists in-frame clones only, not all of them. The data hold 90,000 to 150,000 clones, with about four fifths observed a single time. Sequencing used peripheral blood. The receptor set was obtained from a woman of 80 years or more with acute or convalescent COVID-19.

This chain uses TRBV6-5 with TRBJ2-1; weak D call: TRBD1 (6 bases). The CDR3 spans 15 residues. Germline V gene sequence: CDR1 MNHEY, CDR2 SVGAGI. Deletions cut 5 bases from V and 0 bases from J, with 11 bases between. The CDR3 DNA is TGTGCCAGCAGTAACGACAGGTACTCCTACAATGAGCAGTTCTTC. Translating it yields CASSNDRYSYNEQFF.

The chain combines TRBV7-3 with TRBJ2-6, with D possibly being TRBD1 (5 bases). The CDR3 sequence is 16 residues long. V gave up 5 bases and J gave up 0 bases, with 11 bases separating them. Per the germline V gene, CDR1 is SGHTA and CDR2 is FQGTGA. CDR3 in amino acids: CASSQDRNSGANVLTF. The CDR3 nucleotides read TGTGCCAGCAGCCAAGACAGAAACTCTGGGGCCAACGTCCTGACTTTC.

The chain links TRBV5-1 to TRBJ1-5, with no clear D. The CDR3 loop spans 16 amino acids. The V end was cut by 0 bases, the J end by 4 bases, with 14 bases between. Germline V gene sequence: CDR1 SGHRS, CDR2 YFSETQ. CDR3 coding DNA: TGCGCCAGCAGCTTGGGACCGGAGGGAATTAATCAGCCCCAGCATTTT. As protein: CASSLGPEGINQPQHF.

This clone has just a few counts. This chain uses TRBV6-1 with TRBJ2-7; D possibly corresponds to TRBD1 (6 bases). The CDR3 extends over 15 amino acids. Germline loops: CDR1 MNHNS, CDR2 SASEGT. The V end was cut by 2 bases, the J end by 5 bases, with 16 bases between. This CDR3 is CASSELMTGSDEQYF. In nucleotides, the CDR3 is TGTGCCAGCAGTGAATTGATGACAGGCTCGGACGAGCAGTACTTC.

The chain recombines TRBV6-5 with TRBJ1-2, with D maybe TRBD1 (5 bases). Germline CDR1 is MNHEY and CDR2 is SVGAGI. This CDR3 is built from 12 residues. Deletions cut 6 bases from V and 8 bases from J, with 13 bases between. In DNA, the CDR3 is TGTGCCAGCAGCCCCCTTAGGGGAGGCTACACCTTC. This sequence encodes CASSPLRGGYTF.